The clone carrying this T cell receptor beta chain was seen a few times. This sample is drawn from a study of human T cells and chemical hapten exposure. Overall study context: 2% DPC applied to a roughly 2 cm by roughly 2 cm arm area sensitized donors.

Time point denoted: pre-sensitization, week 0. As to treatment: therapeutic diphenylcyclopropenone sensitization with weekly scalp DPC. The V gene's germline CDR1 is SGHVS and CDR2 FQNEAQ. V lost 1 base, J lost 5 bases, and 7 bases stayed unmatched. CDR3 length: 15 residues. TCRdb re-called the RACE reads with MiXCR, one entry per CDR3 protein. This repertoire shows 280,000 or so distinct CDR3 sequences, roughly 7.4% found once; its top ten account for less than 1.5%. The material sequenced was whole blood, taken in connection with sensitization to the hapten diphenylcyclopropenone (DPC). The origin of this receptor is a man aged 18-30 years with alopecia areata. Some clones in this sample may be carry-over from other donors' samples. V usage is TRBV7-8 and J usage is TRBJ1-1; 7 nucleotides align to TRBD1. CDR3: CASSLGGGGWTEAFF. CDR3 nucleotides: TGTGCCAGCAGCTTAGGGGGAGGGGGCTGGACTGAAGCTTTCTTT.